This T cell receptor beta chain was obtained from a study of OX40 agonist ivuxolimab in advanced cancers. General study findings and limits: Patients with a partial response at 0.1-3.0 mg/kg had among the lowest clonal expansion. More expanded clones were found, on average, in CD8+ than in CD4+ T cells.

Enrollment shut out patients with autoimmune disease history or systemic immunosuppression. As concerns this clone: The antigen is not known.

The assay was immunoSEQ multiplex PCR, and TCRdb's table has in-frame clones only and misses some. The top ten clones hold about 0.8% of a sample with tens of thousands of clones, around 78% of them seen once. CDR1 is LNHDA, CDR2 SQIVND, per germline (reference sequence). CDR3 length equals 12 residues. This specimen was CD4+ or CD8+ T cells sorted from blood, taken in a trial of the OX40 agonist ivuxolimab. The V gene is TRBV19, the J gene TRBJ2-1; no clear D. This clonotype was obtained from an adult with an advanced solid tumor such as melanoma, head and neck, liver or kidney cancer. CDR3 residues: CALVSSYNEQFF. As DNA, the CDR3 is TGTGCACTCGTGAGCTCCTACAATGAGCAGTTCTTC.